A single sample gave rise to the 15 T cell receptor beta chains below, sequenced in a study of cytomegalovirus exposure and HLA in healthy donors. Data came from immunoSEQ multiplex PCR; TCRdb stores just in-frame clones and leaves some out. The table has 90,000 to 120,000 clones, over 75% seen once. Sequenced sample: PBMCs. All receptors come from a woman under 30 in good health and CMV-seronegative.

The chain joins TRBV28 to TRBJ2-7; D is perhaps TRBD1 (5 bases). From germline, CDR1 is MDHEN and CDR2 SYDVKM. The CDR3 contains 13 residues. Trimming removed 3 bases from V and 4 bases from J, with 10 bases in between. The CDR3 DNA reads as TGTGCCAGCAGTTTTATTGACAGTTACGAGCAGTACTTC. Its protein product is CASSFIDSYEQYF.

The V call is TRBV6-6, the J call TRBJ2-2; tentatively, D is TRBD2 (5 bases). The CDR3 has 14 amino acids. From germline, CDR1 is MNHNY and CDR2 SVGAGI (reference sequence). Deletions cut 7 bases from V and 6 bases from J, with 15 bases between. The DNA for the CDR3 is TGTGCCAGCACCACCACACGAGGGCCCGGGGAGCTGTTTTTT. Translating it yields CASTTTRGPGELFF.

The CDR3 here is CASRLTENTEAFF. For the CDR3, the DNA is TGTGCCAGCAGACTGACAGAGAACACTGAAGCTTTCTTT. The chain couples TRBV25-1 to TRBJ1-1; maybe TRBD1 (5 bases). The germline V gene encodes CDR1 MGHDK and CDR2 SYGVNS. Trimming took off 6 bases at V and 1 base at J, with 9 bases between the two ends. The CDR3 length is 13 residues.

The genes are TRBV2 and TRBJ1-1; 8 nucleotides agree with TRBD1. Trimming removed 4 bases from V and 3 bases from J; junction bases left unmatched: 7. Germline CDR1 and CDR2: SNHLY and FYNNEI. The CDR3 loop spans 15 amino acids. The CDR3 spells CASSGTGRIDTEAFF. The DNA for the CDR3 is TGTGCCAGCAGTGGGACAGGGAGAATAGACACTGAAGCTTTCTTT. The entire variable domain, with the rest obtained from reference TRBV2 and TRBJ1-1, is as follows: EPEVTQTPSHQVTQMGQEVILRCVPISNHLYFYWYRQILGQKVEFLVSFYNNEISEKSEIFDDQFSVERPDGSNFTLKIRSTKLEDSAMYFCASSGTGRIDTEAFFGQGTRLTVV.

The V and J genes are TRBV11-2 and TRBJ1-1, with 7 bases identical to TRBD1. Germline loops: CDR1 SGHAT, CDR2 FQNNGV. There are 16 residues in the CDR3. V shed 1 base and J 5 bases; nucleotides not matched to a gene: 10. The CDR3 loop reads CASSLVGRGSGTEAFF. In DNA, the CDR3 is TGTGCCAGCAGCTTAGTGGGCAGGGGGTCGGGAACTGAAGCTTTCTTT.

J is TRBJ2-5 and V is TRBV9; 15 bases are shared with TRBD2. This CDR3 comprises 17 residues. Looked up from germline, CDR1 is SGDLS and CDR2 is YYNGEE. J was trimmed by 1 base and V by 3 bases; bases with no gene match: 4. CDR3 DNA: TGTGCCAGCAGCGAGGGACTAGCGGGGGGACCCCAAGAGACCCAGTACTTC. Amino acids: CASSEGLAGGPQETQYF.

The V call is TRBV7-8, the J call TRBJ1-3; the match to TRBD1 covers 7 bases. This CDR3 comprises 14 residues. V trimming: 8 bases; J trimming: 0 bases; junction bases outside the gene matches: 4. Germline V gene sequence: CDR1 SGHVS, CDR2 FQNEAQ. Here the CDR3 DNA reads TGTGCCAGCGGGACAGCTAGCTCTGGAAACACCATATATTTT. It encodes CASGTASSGNTIYF.

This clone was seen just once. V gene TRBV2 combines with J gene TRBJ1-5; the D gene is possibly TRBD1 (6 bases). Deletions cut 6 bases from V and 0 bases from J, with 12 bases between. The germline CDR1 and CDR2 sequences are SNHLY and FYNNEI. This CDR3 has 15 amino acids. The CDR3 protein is CASRRTENSNQPQHF. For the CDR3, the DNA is TGTGCCAGCAGGAGGACAGAGAATAGCAATCAGCCCCAGCATTTT. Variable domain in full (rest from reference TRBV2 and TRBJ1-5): EPEVTQTPSHQVTQMGQEVILRCVPISNHLYFYWYRQILGQKVEFLVSFYNNEISEKSEIFDDQFSVERPDGSNFTLKIRSTKLEDSAMYFCASRRTENSNQPQHFGDGTRLSIL.

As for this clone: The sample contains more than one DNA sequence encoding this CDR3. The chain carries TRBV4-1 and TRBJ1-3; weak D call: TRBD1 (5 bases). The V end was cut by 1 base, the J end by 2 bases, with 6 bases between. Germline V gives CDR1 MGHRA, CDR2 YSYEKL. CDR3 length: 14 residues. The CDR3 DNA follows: TGCGCCAGCAGCCAAGGGGGCCCTGGAAACACCATATATTTT. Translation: CASSQGGPGNTIYF.

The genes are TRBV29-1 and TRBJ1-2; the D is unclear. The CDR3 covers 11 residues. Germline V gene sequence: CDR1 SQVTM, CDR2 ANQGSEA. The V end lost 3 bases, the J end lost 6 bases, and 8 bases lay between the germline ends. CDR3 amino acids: CSVEARNGYTF. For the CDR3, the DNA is TGCAGCGTTGAGGCAAGAAATGGCTACACCTTC.

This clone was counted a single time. In DNA, the CDR3 is TGTGCCAGCAGAGGGGTGAACACTGAAGCTTTCTTT. This sequence encodes CASRGVNTEAFF. The chain links TRBV5-4 to TRBJ1-1; possible D gene TRBD1, 5 bases. The CDR3 runs 12 residues. The V gene's germline CDR1 is SGHNT and CDR2 YYREEE (reference sequence). The V end was cut by 5 bases, the J end by 0 bases, with 5 bases between.

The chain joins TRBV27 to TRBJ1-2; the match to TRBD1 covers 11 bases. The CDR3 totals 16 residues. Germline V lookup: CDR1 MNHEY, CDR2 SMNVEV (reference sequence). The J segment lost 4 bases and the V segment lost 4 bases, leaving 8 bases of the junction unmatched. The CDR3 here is CASSSDWGQGGYGYTF. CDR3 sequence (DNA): TGTGCCAGCAGTTCCGACTGGGGACAGGGGGGCTATGGCTACACCTTC.

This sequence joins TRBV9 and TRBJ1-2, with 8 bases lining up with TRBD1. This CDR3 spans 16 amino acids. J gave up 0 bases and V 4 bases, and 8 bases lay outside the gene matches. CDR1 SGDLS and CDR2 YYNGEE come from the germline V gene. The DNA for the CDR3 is TGTGCCAGCAGCCCCGGACAGGGCCCGGCTAACTATGGCTACACCTTC. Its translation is CASSPGQGPANYGYTF.

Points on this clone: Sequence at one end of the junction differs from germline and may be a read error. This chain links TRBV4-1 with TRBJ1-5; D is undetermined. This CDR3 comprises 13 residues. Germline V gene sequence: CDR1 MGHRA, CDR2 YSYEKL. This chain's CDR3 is CASSQVDNKPQHF. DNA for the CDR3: TGCGCCAGCAGCCAAGTCGACAATAAGCCCCAGCATTTT.

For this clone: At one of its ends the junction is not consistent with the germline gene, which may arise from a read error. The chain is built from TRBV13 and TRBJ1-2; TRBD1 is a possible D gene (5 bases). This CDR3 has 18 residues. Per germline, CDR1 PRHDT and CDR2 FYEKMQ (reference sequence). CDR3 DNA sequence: TGTGCCAGCAGCCTAGGTTTAGTTGGGGCAGGGAAGGACTATGGCTACACCTTC. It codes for CASSLGLVGAGKDYGYTF.